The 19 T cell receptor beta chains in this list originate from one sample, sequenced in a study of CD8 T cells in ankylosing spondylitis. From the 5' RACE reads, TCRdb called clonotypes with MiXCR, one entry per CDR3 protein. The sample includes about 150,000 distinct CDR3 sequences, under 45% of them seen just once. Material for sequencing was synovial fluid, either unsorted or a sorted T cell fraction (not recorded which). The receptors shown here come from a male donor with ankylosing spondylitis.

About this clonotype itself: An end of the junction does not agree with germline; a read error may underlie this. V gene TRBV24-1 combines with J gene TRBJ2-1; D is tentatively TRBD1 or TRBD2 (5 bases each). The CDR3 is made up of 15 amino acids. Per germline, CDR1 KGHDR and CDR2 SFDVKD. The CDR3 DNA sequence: TGTGCCACAAGTGACCAGGGACCCCCCTACAATGAGCAGTTCTTC. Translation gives CATSDQGPPYNEQFF.

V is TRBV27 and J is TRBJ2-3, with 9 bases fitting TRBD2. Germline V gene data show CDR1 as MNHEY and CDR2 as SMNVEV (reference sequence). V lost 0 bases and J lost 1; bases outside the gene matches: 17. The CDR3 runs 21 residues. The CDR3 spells CASSLSLSSHRASGGTDTQYF. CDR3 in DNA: TGTGCCAGCAGTTTATCGCTCTCCTCCCACAGGGCTAGCGGGGGCACAGATACGCAGTATTTT.

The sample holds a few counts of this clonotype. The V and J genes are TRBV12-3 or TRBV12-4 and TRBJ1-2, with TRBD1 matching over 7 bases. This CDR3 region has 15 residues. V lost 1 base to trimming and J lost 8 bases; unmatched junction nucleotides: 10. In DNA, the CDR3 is TGTGCCAGCAGTTTAGTACGCACAGGGGACGCCGGCTACACCTTC. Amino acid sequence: CASSLVRTGDAGYTF.

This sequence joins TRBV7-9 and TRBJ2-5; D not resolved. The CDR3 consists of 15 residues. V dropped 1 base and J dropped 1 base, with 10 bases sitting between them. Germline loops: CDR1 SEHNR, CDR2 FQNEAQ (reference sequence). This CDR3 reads CASSLEVPGQETQYF. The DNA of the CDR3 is TGTGCCAGCAGCTTAGAAGTGCCGGGCCAAGAGACCCAGTACTTC.

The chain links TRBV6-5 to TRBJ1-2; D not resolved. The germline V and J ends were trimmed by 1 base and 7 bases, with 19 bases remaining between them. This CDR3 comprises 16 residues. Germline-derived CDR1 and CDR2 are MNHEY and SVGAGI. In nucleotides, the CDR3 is TGTGCCAGCAGTTACTTTGACGGTGTCCCGGCCGGTGGCTACACCTTC. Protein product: CASSYFDGVPAGGYTF.

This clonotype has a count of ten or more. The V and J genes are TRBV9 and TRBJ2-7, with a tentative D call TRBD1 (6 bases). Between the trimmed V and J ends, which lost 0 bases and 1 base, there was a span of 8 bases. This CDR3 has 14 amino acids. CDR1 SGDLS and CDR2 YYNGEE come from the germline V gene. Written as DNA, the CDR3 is TGTGCCAGCAGCGTAGCCGGACAGTCCTACGAGCAGTACTTC. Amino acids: CASSVAGQSYEQYF.

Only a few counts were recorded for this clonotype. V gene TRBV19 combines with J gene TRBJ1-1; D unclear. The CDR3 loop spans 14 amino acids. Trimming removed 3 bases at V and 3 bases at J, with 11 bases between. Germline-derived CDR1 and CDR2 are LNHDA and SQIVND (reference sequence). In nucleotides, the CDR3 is TGTGCCAGTAGTATTGGGCCAGTCTACACTGAAGCTTTCTTT. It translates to CASSIGPVYTEAFF.

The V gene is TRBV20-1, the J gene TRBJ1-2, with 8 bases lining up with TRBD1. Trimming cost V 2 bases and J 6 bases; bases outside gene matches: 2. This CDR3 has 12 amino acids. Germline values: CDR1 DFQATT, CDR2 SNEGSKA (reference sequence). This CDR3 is CSARQQGDGYTF. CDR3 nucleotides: TGCAGTGCTAGACAACAGGGGGATGGCTACACCTTC.

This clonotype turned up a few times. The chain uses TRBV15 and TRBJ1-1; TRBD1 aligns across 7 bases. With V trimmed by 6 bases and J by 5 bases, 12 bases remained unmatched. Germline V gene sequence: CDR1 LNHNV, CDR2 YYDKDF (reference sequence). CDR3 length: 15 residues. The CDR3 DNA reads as TGTGCCACCAGTCGTACTCAGGGGGTAGATACTGAAGCTTTCTTT. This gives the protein CATSRTQGVDTEAFF.

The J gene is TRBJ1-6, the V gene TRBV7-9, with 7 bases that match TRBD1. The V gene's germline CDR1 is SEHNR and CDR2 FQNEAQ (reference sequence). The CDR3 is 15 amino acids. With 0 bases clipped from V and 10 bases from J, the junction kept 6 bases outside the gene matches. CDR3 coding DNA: TGTGCCAGCAGCTTAGCGACAGGGATTTGGTCACCCCTCCACTTT. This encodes CASSLATGIWSPLHF.

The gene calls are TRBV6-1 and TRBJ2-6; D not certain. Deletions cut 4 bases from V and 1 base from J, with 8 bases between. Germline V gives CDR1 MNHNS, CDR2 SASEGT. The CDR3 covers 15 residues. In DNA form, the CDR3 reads TGTGCCAGCAGTGGGGAAACGTCTGGGGCCAACGTCCTGACTTTC. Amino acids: CASSGETSGANVLTF.

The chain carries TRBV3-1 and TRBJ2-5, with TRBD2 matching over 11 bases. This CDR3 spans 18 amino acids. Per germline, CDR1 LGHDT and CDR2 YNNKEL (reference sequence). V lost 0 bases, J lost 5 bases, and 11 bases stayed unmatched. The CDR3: CASSQDMRIAGGPETQYF. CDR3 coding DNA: TGTGCCAGCAGCCAAGATATGCGGATAGCGGGGGGGCCGGAGACCCAGTACTTC.

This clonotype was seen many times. The CDR3 reads CSALEGGTDYNEQFF. Written as DNA, the CDR3 is TGCAGTGCTCTCGAGGGGGGAACGGATTACAATGAGCAGTTCTTC. The V gene is TRBV20-1, the J gene TRBJ2-1; tentatively, D is TRBD1 or TRBD2 (6 bases each). Between the trimmed V and J ends, which lost 5 bases and 4 bases, there was a span of 18 bases. The CDR3 sequence is 15 residues long. CDR1 DFQATT and CDR2 SNEGSKA come from the germline V gene (reference sequence).

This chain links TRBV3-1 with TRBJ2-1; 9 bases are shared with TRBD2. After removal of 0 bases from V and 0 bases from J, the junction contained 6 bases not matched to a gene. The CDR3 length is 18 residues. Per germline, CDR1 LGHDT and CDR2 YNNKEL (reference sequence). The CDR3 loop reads CASSQDWWRGGSYNEQFF. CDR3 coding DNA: TGTGCCAGCAGCCAAGATTGGTGGCGGGGGGGCTCCTACAATGAGCAGTTCTTC.

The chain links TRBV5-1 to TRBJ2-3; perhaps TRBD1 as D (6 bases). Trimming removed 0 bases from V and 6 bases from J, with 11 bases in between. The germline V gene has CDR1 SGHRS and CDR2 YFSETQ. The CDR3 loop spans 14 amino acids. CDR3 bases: TGCGCCAGCAGCTTGGCCGCTAGGGGGGATACGCAGTATTTT. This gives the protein CASSLAARGDTQYF.

The CDR3 spells CAIRPTHNSPLHF. As DNA, the CDR3 is TGTGCCATCAGGCCTACCCACAATTCACCCCTCCACTTT. The rearrangement joins TRBV10-3 to TRBJ1-6, with D uncertain. The CDR3 loop spans 13 amino acids. The V end was cut by 6 bases, the J end by 7 bases, with 10 bases between. Germline CDR1 ENHRY, CDR2 SYGVKD.

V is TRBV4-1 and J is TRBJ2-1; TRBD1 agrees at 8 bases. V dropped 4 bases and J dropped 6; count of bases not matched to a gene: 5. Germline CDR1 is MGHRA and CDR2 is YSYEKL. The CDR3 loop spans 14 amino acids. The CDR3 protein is CASSRGQEFNEQFF. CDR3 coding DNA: TGCGCCAGCAGCCGGGGACAGGAATTCAATGAGCAGTTCTTC.

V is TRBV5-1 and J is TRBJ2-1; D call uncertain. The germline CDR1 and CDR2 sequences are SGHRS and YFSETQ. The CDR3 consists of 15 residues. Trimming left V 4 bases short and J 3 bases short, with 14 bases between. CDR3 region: CASSPRNDDYNEQFF. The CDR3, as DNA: TGCGCCAGCAGCCCGCGAAACGACGACTACAATGAGCAGTTCTTC.

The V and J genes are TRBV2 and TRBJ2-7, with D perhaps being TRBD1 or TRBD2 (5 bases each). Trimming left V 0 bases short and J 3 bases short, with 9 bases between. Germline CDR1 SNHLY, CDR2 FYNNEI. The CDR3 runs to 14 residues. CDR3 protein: CASSEAGRDYEQYF. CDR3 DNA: TGTGCCAGCAGTGAAGCGGGACGAGACTACGAGCAGTACTTC.